One and the same sample provided the 29 T cell receptor beta chains below, sequenced in a study of blood T cell repertoires in COVID-19. TCRdb's copy holds only in-frame clones and misses some; the assay was immunoSEQ multiplex PCR. Of roughly 200,000 clones listed, around 86% are singletons. Sequencing was done on a sample of PBMCs or T cells enriched from blood (not recorded which). The receptors were sampled from a woman between 40 and 50 years old with acute COVID-19.

The chain combines TRBV2 with TRBJ1-1; no firm D call. The CDR3 extends over 14 amino acids. Trimming removed 0 bases from V and 4 bases from J, with 9 bases in between. In germline, CDR1 is SNHLY, CDR2 FYNNEI. Here the CDR3 reads CASSEAGRATEAFF. CDR3 coding DNA: TGTGCCAGCAGTGAAGCGGGGAGGGCCACTGAAGCTTTCTTT. Combining the CDR3 with reference TRBV2 and TRBJ1-1 gives the whole variable domain EPEVTQTPSHQVTQMGQEVILRCVPISNHLYFYWYRQILGQKVEFLVSFYNNEISEKSEIFDDQFSVERPDGSNFTLKIRSTKLEDSAMYFCASSEAGRATEAFFGQGTRLTVV.

This chain joins TRBV19 and TRBJ2-5; tentative D call: TRBD2 (5 bases). CDR1 and CDR2 from the germline V gene are LNHDA and SQIVND (reference sequence). Trimming pared 5 bases from V and 2 bases from J, leaving 6 bases between. CDR3 size: 12 residues. The CDR3 nucleotides read TGTGCCAGTAGTGAGGGACAAGAGACCCAGTACTTC. It specifies CASSEGQETQYF.

This clone was detected only a few times. CDR3 amino acids: CASSSPQAGGPNEQFF. Written as DNA, the CDR3 is TGTGCCAGCAGCTCCCCCCAAGCGGGAGGCCCCAATGAGCAGTTCTTC. The rearrangement uses TRBV7-6 and TRBJ2-1; 9 bases align to TRBD2. The V gene's germline CDR1 is SGHVS and CDR2 FNYEAQ. The CDR3 spans 16 residues. After removal of 4 bases from V and 6 bases from J, the junction contained 10 bases not matched to a gene.

This sequence joins TRBV24-1 and TRBJ1-2; no reliable D call. The germline V gene encodes CDR1 KGHDR and CDR2 SFDVKD. This CDR3 comprises 13 residues. Trimming pared 2 bases from V and 8 bases from J, leaving 11 bases between. DNA for the CDR3: TGTGCCACCAGTGATTCCGGGTCTTTCGGCTACACCTTC. This translates into CATSDSGSFGYTF.

The gene calls are TRBV27 and TRBJ1-2; 11 bases match TRBD1. Per the germline V gene, CDR1 is MNHEY and CDR2 is SMNVEV (reference sequence). The CDR3 is made up of 15 amino acids. J lost 2 bases, V lost 3 bases, and 2 bases had no gene match. The CDR3 is CASSLGTGGNYGYTF. The CDR3 region has the DNA TGTGCCAGCAGTTTGGGGACAGGGGGGAACTATGGCTACACCTTC.

The chain employs TRBV19 and TRBJ2-1; TRBD2 matches 7 bases. CDR3 length: 14 amino acids. V trimming: 9 bases; J trimming: 4 bases; junction bases outside the gene matches: 9. Germline CDR1 reads LNHDA; CDR2 reads SQIVND (reference sequence). The CDR3 sequence: CASGRGGVYNEQFF. CDR3 DNA: TGTGCCAGCGGCCGGGGAGGGGTATACAATGAGCAGTTCTTC.

J is TRBJ2-7 and V is TRBV24-1, with D tentatively TRBD2 (6 bases). This CDR3 has 12 amino acids. Deletions cut 5 bases from V and 7 bases from J, with 11 bases between. Germline V CDR1 and CDR2: KGHDR, SFDVKD. The CDR3 spells CATSGEAVEQYF. The CDR3 bases are TGTGCCACCAGTGGGGAGGCTGTGGAGCAGTACTTC.

The chain recombines TRBV14 with TRBJ2-7; perhaps TRBD1 as D (5 bases). Germline V gene lookup returns CDR1 SGHDN and CDR2 FVKESK. Trimming stripped 5 bases from V and 4 bases from J, with 15 bases between. CDR3 size: 14 residues. CDR3 loop: CASSLGHSPYEQYF. CDR3 nucleotide sequence: TGTGCCAGCAGCTTAGGACACTCCCCTTACGAGCAGTACTTC.

The chain recombines TRBV11-2 with TRBJ1-2; 8 bases align to TRBD1. The V gene end was trimmed by 5 bases and the J gene end by 4 bases; junction bases not matched to a gene: 6. The CDR3 covers 14 residues. The germline gives CDR1 SGHAT, CDR2 FQNNGV. CDR3: CASSPGGISYGYTF. As DNA, the CDR3 is TGTGCCAGCAGCCCAGGGGGCATAAGCTATGGCTACACCTTC.

The chain uses TRBV19 and TRBJ1-5, with D tentatively TRBD1 (5 bases). The CDR3 is 13 amino acids. V was shortened by 2 bases and J by 10 bases, with 12 bases between the two germline ends. Germline V gives CDR1 LNHDA, CDR2 SQIVND (reference sequence). This chain's CDR3 is CASSIPDTGPQHF. In DNA form, the CDR3 reads TGTGCCAGTAGTATACCCGATACAGGACCCCAGCATTTT.

The chain recombines TRBV28 with TRBJ1-1; 8 positions agree with TRBD1. V lost 6 bases, J lost 4 bases, and 13 bases stayed unmatched. The germline CDR1 and CDR2 sequences are MDHEN and SYDVKM. This CDR3 is built from 16 residues. DNA for the CDR3: TGTGCCAGCAGCCTCTCAGGGGGCGGGACCGCCACTGAAGCTTTCTTT. This sequence encodes CASSLSGGGTATEAFF.

The rearrangement joins TRBV18 to TRBJ2-1; the D gene is possibly TRBD2 (7 bases). CDR3 size: 14 residues. V shed 5 bases and J shed 6 bases, with 14 bases lying between them. The germline V gene has CDR1 KGHSH and CDR2 LQKENI. This CDR3 is CASSGQRGANEQFF. In DNA, the CDR3 is TGTGCCAGCTCAGGACAGCGGGGAGCCAATGAGCAGTTCTTC.

The chain has TRBV28 and TRBJ1-5, with TRBD1 matching over 7 bases. Trimming at V came to 4 bases and at J to 0 bases, leaving 6 bases not matched to a gene. Germline CDR1 and CDR2: MDHEN and SYDVKM. CDR3 size: 16 residues. The CDR3 sequence is CASSWDRKYSNQPQHF. The CDR3 bases are TGTGCCAGCAGTTGGGACAGAAAATATAGCAATCAGCCCCAGCATTTT.

The V and J genes are TRBV24-1 and TRBJ2-3, with 10 nucleotides matching TRBD2. This CDR3 has 15 amino acids. Per germline, CDR1 KGHDR and CDR2 SFDVKD. The V gene end was trimmed by 4 bases and the J gene end by 5 bases; junction bases not matched to a gene: 5. Here the CDR3 reads CATSEASGRLDTQYF. The DNA of the CDR3 is TGTGCCACCAGTGAAGCTAGCGGGAGATTAGATACGCAGTATTTT.

This sequence joins TRBV28 and TRBJ1-1; D might be TRBD1 (5 bases). Trimming shortened V by 5 bases and J by 2 bases, and 12 bases separated the two germline ends. Germline assignment: CDR1 MDHEN and CDR2 SYDVKM. This CDR3 is 14 amino acids long. For the CDR3, the DNA is TGTGCCAGCAGTATTGGGGGGGTCAACACTGAAGCTTTCTTT. This sequence encodes CASSIGGVNTEAFF.

The chain links TRBV27 to TRBJ1-6, with a tentative D call TRBD1 (6 bases). Germline V gene data show CDR1 as MNHEY and CDR2 as SMNVEV (reference sequence). Trimming stripped 2 bases from V and 6 bases from J, with 11 bases between. The CDR3 sequence is 15 residues long. CDR3 coding DNA: TGTGCCAGCAGTTTAGGTTGGACAGTTAATTCACCCCTCCACTTT. Amino acids: CASSLGWTVNSPLHF.

The chain uses TRBV13 and TRBJ2-3, with a possible D match to TRBD1 (5 bases). Trimming cost V 1 base and J 3 bases, with 17 bases left between them. CDR1 PRHDT and CDR2 FYEKMQ come from the germline V gene (reference sequence). This CDR3 is built from 17 residues. DNA of the CDR3: TGTGCCAGCAGCTTAGAAGGCAGGGCAAGGAATACAGATACGCAGTATTTT. Protein sequence: CASSLEGRARNTDTQYF.

The rearrangement uses TRBV11-1 and TRBJ2-4, with D unclear. CDR3 length: 13 amino acids. Germline V gene lookup returns CDR1 SGHAT and CDR2 FQDESV (reference sequence). V lost 2 bases and J lost 6, with 8 bases in between. The CDR3: CASSLPPLNIQYF. CDR3 sequence (DNA): TGTGCCAGCAGCTTACCCCCACTAAACATTCAGTACTTC. Full variable domain (rest looked up from reference TRBV11-1 and TRBJ2-4): EAEVAQSPRYKITEKSQAVAFWCDPISGHATLYWYRQILGQGPELLVQFQDESVVDDSQLPKDRFSAERLKGVDSTLKIQPAELGDSAMYLCASSLPPLNIQYFGAGTRLSVL.

This chain joins TRBV30 and TRBJ2-7; D might be TRBD1 (5 bases). CDR1 and CDR2 from the germline V gene are GTSNPN and SVGIG (reference sequence). This CDR3 has 14 residues. Trimming shortened V by 0 bases and J by 3 bases, and 12 bases separated the two germline ends. CDR3 in DNA: TGTGCCTGGAGTGTAGGATCAGGGAACTACGAGCAGTACTTC. Amino acid sequence: CAWSVGSGNYEQYF.

The chain recombines TRBV5-6 with TRBJ2-7; D may be TRBD2 (5 bases). CDR1 is SGHDT and CDR2 is YYEEEE in the germline V gene. The CDR3 is made up of 14 amino acids. Deletions cut 0 bases from V and 4 bases from J, with 11 bases between. The CDR3 DNA is TGTGCCAGCAGCTTGGGGCTAGCAGAATACGAGCAGTACTTC. It codes for CASSLGLAEYEQYF.

CDR3 sequence (DNA): TGTGCCAGCAGTTTATTACTAGCGGGAGGTGCCGGGGAGCTGTTTTTT. This codes for CASSLLLAGGAGELFF. The rearrangement joins TRBV28 to TRBJ2-2; 12 bases are shared with TRBD2. With 1 base clipped from V and 6 bases from J, the junction kept 3 bases outside the gene matches. This CDR3 contains 16 residues. Germline V CDR1 and CDR2: MDHEN, SYDVKM.

V gene TRBV28 combines with J gene TRBJ1-1, with TRBD1 as a possible D gene (5 bases). The CDR3 is made up of 12 amino acids. Germline V CDR1 and CDR2: MDHEN, SYDVKM. V shed 10 bases and J shed 4 bases, with 13 bases lying between them. Written as DNA, the CDR3 is TGTGCCACCGGGGGAAAGCGCACTGAAGCTTTCTTT. Amino acids: CATGGKRTEAFF.

The rearrangement links TRBV4-3 to TRBJ1-1; the D is unclear. There are 15 residues in the CDR3. Trimming took off 4 bases at V and 1 base at J, with 13 bases between the two ends. Germline V CDR1 and CDR2: LGHNA, YSLEER. The CDR3 region has the DNA TGCGCCAGCAGCCCTAGCGGTACGGGGAACACTGAAGCTTTCTTT. This encodes CASSPSGTGNTEAFF.

The CDR3 DNA reads as TGCGCCAGCAGCCAAGGTCCTCCTACCTCCTACAATGAGCAGTTCTTC. Translating gives CASSQGPPTSYNEQFF. The V gene is TRBV4-3, the J gene TRBJ2-1; D unresolved. The CDR3 sequence is 16 residues long. Germline-derived CDR1 and CDR2 are LGHNA and YSLEER. Trimming took off 1 base at V and 0 bases at J, with 10 bases between the two ends.

V usage is TRBV18 and J usage is TRBJ1-3, with D possibly being TRBD1 (5 bases). Trimming removed 5 bases from V and 0 bases from J, with 8 bases in between. The CDR3 covers 14 residues. CDR1 KGHSH and CDR2 LQKENI come from the germline V gene. CDR3 coding DNA: TGTGCCAGCTCAACAGGCAACTCTGGAAACACCATATATTTT. Its translation: CASSTGNSGNTIYF.

The CDR3 loop reads CASSFFDRGNTEAFF. The CDR3 DNA follows: TGTGCCAGCAGCTTTTTCGACAGGGGGAACACTGAAGCTTTCTTT. V gene TRBV7-9 combines with J gene TRBJ1-1; 8 bases are shared with TRBD1. V gave up 3 bases and J gave up 1 base; unmatched junction bases: 4. Germline assignment: CDR1 SEHNR and CDR2 FQNEAQ (reference sequence). This CDR3 has 15 amino acids. The full variable domain, in which reference TRBV7-9 and TRBJ1-1 provide the parts outside the CDR3, is DTGVSQNPRHKITKRGQNVTFRCDPISEHNRLYWYRQTLGQGPEFLTYFQNEAQLEKSRLLSDRFSAERPKGSFSTLEIQRTEQGDSAMYLCASSFFDRGNTEAFFGQGTRLTVV.

V gene TRBV4-1 combines with J gene TRBJ2-3, with 10 bases matching TRBD2. CDR1 and CDR2 (germline): MGHRA, YSYEKL. Trimming cost V 5 bases and J 0 bases; bases outside gene matches: 5. The CDR3 loop spans 16 amino acids. The DNA of the CDR3 is TGCGCCAGCAGCGAAGGGACTAGCGCCAGCACAGATACGCAGTATTTT. Amino acids: CASSEGTSASTDTQYF.

The chain employs TRBV20-1 and TRBJ2-7; D not certain. V gave up 5 bases and J gave up 5 bases, with 10 bases separating them. The CDR3 is 11 residues long. CDR1 and CDR2 from the germline V gene are DFQATT and SNEGSKA (reference sequence). CDR3 region: CSALSGHEQYF. CDR3 DNA sequence: TGCAGTGCTCTTTCCGGTCACGAGCAGTACTTC.

The chain couples TRBV28 to TRBJ2-1, with 8 positions matching TRBD1. V shed 4 bases, J shed 7 bases, and the junction held 9 bases outside the gene matches. This CDR3 region has 15 residues. CDR1 is MDHEN, CDR2 SYDVKM, per germline. CDR3 loop: CASSSSDRARNEQFF. CDR3 DNA sequence: TGTGCCAGCAGTTCCTCGGACAGGGCGAGAAATGAGCAGTTCTTC.